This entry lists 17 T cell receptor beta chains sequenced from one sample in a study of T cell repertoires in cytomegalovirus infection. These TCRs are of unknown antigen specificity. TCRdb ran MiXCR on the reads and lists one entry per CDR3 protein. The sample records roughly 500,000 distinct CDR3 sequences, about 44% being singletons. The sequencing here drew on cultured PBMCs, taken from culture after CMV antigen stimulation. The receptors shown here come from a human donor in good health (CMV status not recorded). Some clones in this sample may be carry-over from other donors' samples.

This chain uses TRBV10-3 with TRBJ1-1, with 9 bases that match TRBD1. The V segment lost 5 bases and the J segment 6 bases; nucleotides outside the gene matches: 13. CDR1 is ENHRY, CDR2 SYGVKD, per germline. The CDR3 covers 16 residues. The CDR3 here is CAISIPGQGLRAEAFF. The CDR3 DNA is TGTGCCATCAGTATACCGGGACAGGGTTTGAGGGCTGAAGCTTTCTTT.

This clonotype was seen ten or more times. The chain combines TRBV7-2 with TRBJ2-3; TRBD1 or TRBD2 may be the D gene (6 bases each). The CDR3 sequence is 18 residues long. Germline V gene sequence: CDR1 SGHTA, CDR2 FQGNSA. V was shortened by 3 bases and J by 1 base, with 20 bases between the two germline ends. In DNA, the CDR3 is TGTGCCAGCAGCTTCCGGAAGGGGGGAGGCCATCGCACAGATACGCAGTATTTT. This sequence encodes CASSFRKGGGHRTDTQYF.

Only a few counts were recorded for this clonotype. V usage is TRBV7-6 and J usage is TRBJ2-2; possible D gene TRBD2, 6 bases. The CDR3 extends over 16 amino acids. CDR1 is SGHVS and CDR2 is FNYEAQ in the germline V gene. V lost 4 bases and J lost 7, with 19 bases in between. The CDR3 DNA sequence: TGTGCCAGCAGCTCAACCGGAGGGCCTTTTGACGGGGAGCTGTTTTTT. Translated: CASSSTGGPFDGELFF. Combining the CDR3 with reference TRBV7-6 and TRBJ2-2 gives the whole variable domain GAGVSQSPRYKVTKRGQDVALRCDPISGHVSLYWYRQALGQGPEFLTYFNYEAQQDKSGLPNDRFSAERPEGSISTLTIQRTEQRDSAMYRCASSSTGGPFDGELFFGEGSRLTVL.

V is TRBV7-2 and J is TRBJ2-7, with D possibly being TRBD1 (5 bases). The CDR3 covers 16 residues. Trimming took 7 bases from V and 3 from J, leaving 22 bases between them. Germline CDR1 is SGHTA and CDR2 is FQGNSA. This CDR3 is CASTSPQGKGFYEQYF. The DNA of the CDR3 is TGTGCCAGCACATCTCCCCAAGGGAAGGGGTTCTACGAGCAGTACTTC.

In DNA form, the CDR3 reads TGCGCCAGCAGCTTACGACCCGACGACTACGAGCAGTACTTC. It translates to CASSLRPDDYEQYF. This sequence joins TRBV4-1 and TRBJ2-7, with D hard to call. This CDR3 region has 14 residues. Trimming left V 5 bases short and J 3 bases short, with 14 bases between. The germline V gene encodes CDR1 MGHRA and CDR2 YSYEKL.

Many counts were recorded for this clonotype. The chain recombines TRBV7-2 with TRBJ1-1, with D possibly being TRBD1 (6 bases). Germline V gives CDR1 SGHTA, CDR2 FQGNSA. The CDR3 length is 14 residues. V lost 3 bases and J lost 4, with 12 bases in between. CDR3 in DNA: TGTGCCAGCAGCTTCGCGGGGGCGAGCACTGAAGCTTTCTTT. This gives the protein CASSFAGASTEAFF. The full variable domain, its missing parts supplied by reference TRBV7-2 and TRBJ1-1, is GAGVSQSPSNKVTEKGKDVELRCDPISGHTALYWYRQSLGQGLEFLIYFQGNSAPDKSGLPSDRFSAERTGGSVSTLTIQRTQQEDSAVYLCASSFAGASTEAFFGQGTRLTVV.

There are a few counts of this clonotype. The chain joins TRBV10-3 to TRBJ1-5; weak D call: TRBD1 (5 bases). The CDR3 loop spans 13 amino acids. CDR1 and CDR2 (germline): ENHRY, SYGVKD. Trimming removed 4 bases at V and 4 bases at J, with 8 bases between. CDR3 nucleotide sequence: TGTGCCATCAGTGGGGGGGAAAATCAGCCCCAGCATTTT. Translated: CAISGGENQPQHF.

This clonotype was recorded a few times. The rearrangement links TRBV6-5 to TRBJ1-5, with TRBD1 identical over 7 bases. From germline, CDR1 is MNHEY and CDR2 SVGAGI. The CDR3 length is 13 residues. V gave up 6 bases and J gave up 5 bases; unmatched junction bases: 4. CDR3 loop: CASRPDRDQPQHF. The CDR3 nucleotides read TGTGCCAGCAGACCAGACAGGGATCAGCCCCAGCATTTT.

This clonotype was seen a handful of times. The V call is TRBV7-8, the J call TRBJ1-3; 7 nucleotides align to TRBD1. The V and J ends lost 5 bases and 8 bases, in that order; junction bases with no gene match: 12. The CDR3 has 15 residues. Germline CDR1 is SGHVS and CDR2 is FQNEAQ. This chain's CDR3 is CASSHRGRLGDTIYF. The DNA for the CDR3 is TGTGCCAGCAGCCACAGGGGACGTTTAGGGGACACCATATATTTT. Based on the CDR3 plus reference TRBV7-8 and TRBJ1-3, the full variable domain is GAGVSQSPRYKVAKRGQDVALRCDPISGHVSLFWYQQALGQGPEFLTYFQNEAQLDKSGLPSDRFFAERPEGSVSTLKIQRTQQEDSAVYLCASSHRGRLGDTIYFGEGSWLTVV.

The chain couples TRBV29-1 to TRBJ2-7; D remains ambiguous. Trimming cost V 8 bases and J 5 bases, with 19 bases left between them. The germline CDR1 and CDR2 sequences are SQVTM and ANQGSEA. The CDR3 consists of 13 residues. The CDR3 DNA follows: TGCAGCACCCTGGCCTCCTCCGAAGACGAGCAGTACTTC. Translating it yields CSTLASSEDEQYF.

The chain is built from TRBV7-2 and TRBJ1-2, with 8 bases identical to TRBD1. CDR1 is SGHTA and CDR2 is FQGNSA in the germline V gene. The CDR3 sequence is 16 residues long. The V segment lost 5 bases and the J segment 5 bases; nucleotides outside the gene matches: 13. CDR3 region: CASSTQIGQGAYGYTF. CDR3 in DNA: TGTGCCAGCAGCACCCAAATCGGACAGGGAGCGTATGGCTACACCTTC.

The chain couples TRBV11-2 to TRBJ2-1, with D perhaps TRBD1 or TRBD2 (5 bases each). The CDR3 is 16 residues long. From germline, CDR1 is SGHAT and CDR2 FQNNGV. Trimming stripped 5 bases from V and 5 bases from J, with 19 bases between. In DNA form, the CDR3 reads TGTGCCAGCAGCCCAGGGACCTCAATAACCCACAATGAGCAGTTCTTC. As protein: CASSPGTSITHNEQFF.

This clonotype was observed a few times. CDR3 sequence reads: CASSFRGLAASEQYF. CDR3 coding DNA: TGTGCCAGCAGTTTTAGAGGGCTAGCGGCTAGCGAGCAGTACTTC. This rearrangement joins TRBV12-3 or TRBV12-4 to TRBJ2-7; 7 nucleotides agree with TRBD2. The V segment lost 3 bases and the J segment 6 bases; nucleotides outside the gene matches: 11. This CDR3 has 15 residues.

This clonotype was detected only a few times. The CDR3 spells CASSRRGENYGYTF. DNA of the CDR3: TGTGCCAGCAGTCGCCGGGGCGAGAACTATGGCTACACCTTC. The chain is built from TRBV5-5 and TRBJ1-2, with a possible D match to TRBD1 (5 bases). V was clipped by 5 bases and J by 2 bases, with 13 bases between them. The CDR3 sequence is 14 residues long. Germline-derived CDR1 and CDR2 are SGHKS and YYEKEE (reference sequence).

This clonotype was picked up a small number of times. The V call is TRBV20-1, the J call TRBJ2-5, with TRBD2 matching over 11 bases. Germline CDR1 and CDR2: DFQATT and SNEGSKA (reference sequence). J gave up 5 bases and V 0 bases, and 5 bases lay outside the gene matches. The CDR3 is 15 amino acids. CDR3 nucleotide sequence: TGCAGTGCTAGAGACGCGACTAGCGGGACTGAGACCCAGTACTTC. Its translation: CSARDATSGTETQYF.

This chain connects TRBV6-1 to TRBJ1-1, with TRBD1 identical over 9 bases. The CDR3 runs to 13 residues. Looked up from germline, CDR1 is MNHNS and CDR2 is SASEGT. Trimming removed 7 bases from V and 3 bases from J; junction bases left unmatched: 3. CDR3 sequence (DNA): TGTGCCAGCAACAGGGGGCGACACACTGAAGCTTTCTTT. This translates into CASNRGRHTEAFF.

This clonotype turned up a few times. The CDR3 is CASMRGQGTHSGNTIYF. Written as DNA, the CDR3 is TGTGCCAGCATGAGGGGACAGGGGACCCACTCTGGAAACACCATATATTTT. The rearrangement links TRBV6-6 to TRBJ1-3; 10 nucleotides line up with TRBD1. Trimming took 7 bases from V and 0 from J; bases not matched to a gene: 9. The CDR3 has 17 residues. The germline V gene encodes CDR1 MNHNY and CDR2 SVGAGI (reference sequence).